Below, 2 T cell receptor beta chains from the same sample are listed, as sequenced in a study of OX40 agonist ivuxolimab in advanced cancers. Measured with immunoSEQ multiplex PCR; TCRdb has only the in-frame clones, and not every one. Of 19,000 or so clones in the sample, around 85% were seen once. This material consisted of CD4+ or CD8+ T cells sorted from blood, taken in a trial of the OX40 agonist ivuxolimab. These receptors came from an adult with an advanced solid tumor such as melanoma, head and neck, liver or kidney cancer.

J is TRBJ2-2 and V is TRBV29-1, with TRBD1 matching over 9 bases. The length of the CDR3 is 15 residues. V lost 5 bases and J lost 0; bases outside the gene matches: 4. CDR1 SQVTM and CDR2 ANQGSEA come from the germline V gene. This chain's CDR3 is CSVSDRGANTGELFF. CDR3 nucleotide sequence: TGCAGCGTTAGTGACAGGGGGGCGAACACCGGGGAGCTGTTTTTT.

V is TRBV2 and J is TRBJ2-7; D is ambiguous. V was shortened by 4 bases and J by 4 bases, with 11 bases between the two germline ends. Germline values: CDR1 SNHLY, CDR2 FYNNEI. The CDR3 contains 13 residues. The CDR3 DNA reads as TGTGCCAGCAGTGCTCTATTATCTTACGAGCAGTACTTC. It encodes CASSALLSYEQYF.